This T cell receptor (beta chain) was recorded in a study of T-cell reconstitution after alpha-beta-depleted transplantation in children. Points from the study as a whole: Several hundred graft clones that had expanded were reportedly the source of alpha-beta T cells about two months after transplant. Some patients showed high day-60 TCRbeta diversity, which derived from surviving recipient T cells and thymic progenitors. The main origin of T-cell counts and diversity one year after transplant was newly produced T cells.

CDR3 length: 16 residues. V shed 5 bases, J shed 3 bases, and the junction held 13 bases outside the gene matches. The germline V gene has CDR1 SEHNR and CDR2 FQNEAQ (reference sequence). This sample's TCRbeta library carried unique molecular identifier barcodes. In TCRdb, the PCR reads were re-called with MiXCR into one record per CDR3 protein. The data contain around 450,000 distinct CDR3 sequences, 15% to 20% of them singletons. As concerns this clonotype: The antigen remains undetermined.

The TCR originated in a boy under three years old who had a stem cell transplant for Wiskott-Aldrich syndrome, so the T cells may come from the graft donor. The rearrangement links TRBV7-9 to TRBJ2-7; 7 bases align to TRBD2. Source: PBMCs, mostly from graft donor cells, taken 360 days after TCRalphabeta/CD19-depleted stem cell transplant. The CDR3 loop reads CASSLDLGGSNYEQYF. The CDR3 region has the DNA TGTGCCAGCAGCCTGGATCTGGGCGGGAGTAACTACGAGCAGTACTTC.